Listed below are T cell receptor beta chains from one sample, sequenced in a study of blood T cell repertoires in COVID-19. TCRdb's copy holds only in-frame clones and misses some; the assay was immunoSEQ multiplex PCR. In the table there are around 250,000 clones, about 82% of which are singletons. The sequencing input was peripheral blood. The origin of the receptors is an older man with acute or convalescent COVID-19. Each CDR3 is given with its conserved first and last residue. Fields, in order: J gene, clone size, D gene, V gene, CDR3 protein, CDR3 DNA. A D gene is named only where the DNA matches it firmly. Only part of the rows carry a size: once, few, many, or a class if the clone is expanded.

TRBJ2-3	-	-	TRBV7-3	CASSPESSTDTQYF	TGTGCCAGCAGCCCTGAGTCTAGCACAGATACGCAGTATTTT
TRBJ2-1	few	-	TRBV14	CASSPLLAEYNEQFF	TGTGCCAGCAGCCCCTTGTTAGCGGAATACAATGAGCAGTTCTTC
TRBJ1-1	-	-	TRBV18	CASSVNMWGGTEAFF	TGTGCCAGCTCTGTGAATATGTGGGGGGGCACTGAAGCTTTCTTT
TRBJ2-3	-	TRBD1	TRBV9	CASSGTGRDTQYF	TGTGCCAGCAGCGGGACAGGGCGAGATACGCAGTATTTT
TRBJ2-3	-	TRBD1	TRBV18	CASSKWTGDDTQYF	TGTGCCAGCTCGAAATGGACAGGGGACGATACGCAGTATTTT
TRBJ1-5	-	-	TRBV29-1	CSVEAGPGQPQHF	TGCAGCGTTGAGGCAGGGCCAGGTCAGCCCCAGCATTTT
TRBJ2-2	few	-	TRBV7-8	CASSSYGTPNTGELFF	TGTGCCAGCAGCTCCTACGGGACACCGAACACCGGGGAGCTGTTTTTT
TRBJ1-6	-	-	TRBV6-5	CASSYTGRAKNSPLHF	TGTGCCAGCAGTTACACAGGCAGGGCGAAGAATTCACCCCTCCACTTT
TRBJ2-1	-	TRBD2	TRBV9	CASSVGLVDPEQFF	TGTGCCAGCAGCGTGGGACTAGTTGACCCTGAGCAGTTCTTC
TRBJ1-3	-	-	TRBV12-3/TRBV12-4	CASTRGSGNTIYF	TGTGCCAGCACAAGGGGTTCTGGAAACACCATATATTTT
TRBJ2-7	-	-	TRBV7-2	CASSLGLYRDEQYF	TGTGCCAGCAGCTTAGGCCTTTACCGGGACGAGCAGTACTTC
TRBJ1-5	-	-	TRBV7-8	CASSLVSRQFNQPQHF	TGTGCCAGCAGCTTAGTTTCGAGACAGTTTAATCAGCCCCAGCATTTT
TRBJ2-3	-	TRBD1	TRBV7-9	CASSLATGGNTDTQYF	TGTGCCAGCAGCTTAGCTACAGGGGGGAACACAGATACGCAGTATTTT
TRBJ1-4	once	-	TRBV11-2	CASSSSGLSNEKLFF	TGTGCCAGCAGCTCTTCTGGACTTTCTAATGAAAAACTGTTTTTT
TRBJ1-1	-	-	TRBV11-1	CASSFSSATEAFF	TGTGCCAGCAGCTTTAGCAGTGCGACTGAAGCTTTCTTT
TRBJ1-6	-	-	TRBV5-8	CASRRDGSYNSPLHF	TGTGCCAGTCGCAGGGATGGGTCCTATAATTCACCCCTCCACTTT
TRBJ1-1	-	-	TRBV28	CASSLPVTVEAFF	TGTGCCAGCAGTTTACCCGTCACAGTAGAAGCTTTCTTT
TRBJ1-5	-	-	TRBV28	CASSSGGGVGQPQHF	TGTGCCAGCAGCTCCGGAGGTGGAGTAGGTCAGCCCCAGCATTTT
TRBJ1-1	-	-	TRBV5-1	CASSSGLTNTEAFF	TGCGCCAGCAGCTCAGGACTTACGAACACTGAAGCTTTCTTT
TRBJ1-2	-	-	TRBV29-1	CSVEDRRLRGYTF	TGCAGCGTTGAAGATCGCCGTTTACGGGGCTACACCTTC
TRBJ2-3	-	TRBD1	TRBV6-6	CASSPGTGGVLEDGTDTQYF	TGTGCCAGCAGCCCCGGGACAGGGGGCGTTTTGGAGGATGGGACAGATACGCAGTATTTT
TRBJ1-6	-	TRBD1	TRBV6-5	CASLGTGGSNSPLHF	TGTGCCAGCCTGGGGACAGGGGGCAGTAATTCACCCCTCCACTTT
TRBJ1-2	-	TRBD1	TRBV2	CASSRTGLESYGYTF	TGTGCCAGCAGTAGGACAGGGTTGGAATCCTATGGCTACACCTTC
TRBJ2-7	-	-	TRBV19	CATGGWSDEQYF	TGTGCCACAGGGGGGTGGTCGGACGAGCAGTACTTC
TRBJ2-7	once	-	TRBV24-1	CATSPGHTNYEQYF	TGTGCCACCAGTCCGGGACATACCAACTACGAGCAGTACTTC
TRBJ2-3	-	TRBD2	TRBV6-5	CASTNRGGATDTQYF	TGTGCCAGCACTAACCGCGGGGGGGCAACAGATACGCAGTATTTT
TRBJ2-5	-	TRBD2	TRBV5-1	CASSLERGGETQYF	TGCGCCAGCAGCTTGGAGCGGGGTGGTGAGACCCAGTACTTC
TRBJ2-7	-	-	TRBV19	CASSKDMPRTSTYEQYF	TGTGCCAGTAGTAAGGACATGCCACGGACATCAACCTACGAGCAGTACTTC
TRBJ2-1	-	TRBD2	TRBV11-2	CASSSPRLAGVHNEQFF	TGTGCCAGCAGCTCACCCCGACTAGCGGGAGTCCACAATGAGCAGTTCTTC
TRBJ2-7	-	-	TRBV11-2	CASSLERASYEQYF	TGTGCCAGCAGCTTAGAGCGTGCCTCCTACGAGCAGTACTTC
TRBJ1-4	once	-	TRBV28	CASSSGLVELFF	TGTGCCAGCAGTTCAGGACTGGTAGAACTGTTTTTT
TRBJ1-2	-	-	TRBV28	CASARVDYGYTF	TGTGCCAGCGCCCGAGTAGACTATGGCTACACCTTC
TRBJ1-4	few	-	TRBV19	CASRPGPTIEKLFF	TGTGCCAGTAGACCGGGTCCAACTATTGAAAAACTGTTTTTT
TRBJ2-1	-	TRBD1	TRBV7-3	CASSLTRTGSNEQFF	TGTGCCAGCAGCTTAACCCGGACAGGGTCCAATGAGCAGTTCTTC
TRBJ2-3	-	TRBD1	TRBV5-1	CASSLGTDYSTDTQYF	TGCGCCAGCAGCTTAGGGACAGACTATAGCACAGATACGCAGTATTTT
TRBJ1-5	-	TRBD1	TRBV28	CASSFVRGSLQPQHF	TGTGCCAGCAGTTTCGTCAGGGGGTCCTTGCAGCCCCAGCATTTT
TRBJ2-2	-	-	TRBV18	CASSPLYSGRGDTGELFF	TGTGCCAGCTCACCACTGTACTCCGGCAGGGGGGACACCGGGGAGCTGTTTTTT
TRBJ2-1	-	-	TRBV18	CASSRTQNEQFF	TGTGCCAGCTCACGGACACAGAATGAGCAGTTCTTC
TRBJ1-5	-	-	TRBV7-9	CASSSGVPYSNQPQHF	TGTGCCAGTTCCTCAGGGGTCCCTTATAGCAATCAGCCCCAGCATTTT
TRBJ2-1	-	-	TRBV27	CASSSRRARLNEQFF	TGTGCCAGCAGCAGTCGGAGGGCTCGGCTTAATGAGCAGTTCTTC
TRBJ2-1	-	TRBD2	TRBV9	CASSVGPGGGYNEQFF	TGTGCCAGCAGCGTAGGCCCGGGGGGGGGCTACAATGAGCAGTTCTTC
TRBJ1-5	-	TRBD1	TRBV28	CASSLPRGLGQPQHF	TGTGCCAGCAGTTTACCCAGGGGGCTCGGGCAGCCCCAGCATTTT
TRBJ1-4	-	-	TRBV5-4	CASSLGQGWGEKLFF	TGTGCCAGCAGCTTGGGGCAGGGGTGGGGTGAAAAACTGTTTTTT
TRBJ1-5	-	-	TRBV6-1	CASSDRVGNQPQHF	TGTGCCAGCAGTGACAGGGTGGGCAATCAGCCCCAGCATTTT
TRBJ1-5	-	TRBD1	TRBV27	CASSFSGTGEIGNQPQHF	TGTGCCAGCAGTTTCTCCGGGACAGGGGAGATTGGCAATCAGCCCCAGCATTTT
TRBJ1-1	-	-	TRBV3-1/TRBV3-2	CASSQVETVARGTEAFF	TGTGCCAGCAGCCAAGTTGAGACAGTAGCTAGGGGCACTGAAGCTTTCTTT
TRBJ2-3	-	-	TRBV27	CASIAGSATDTQYF	TGTGCCAGCATTGCGGGTAGCGCCACAGATACGCAGTATTTT
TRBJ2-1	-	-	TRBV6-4	CASSVDPRGEQFF	TGTGCCAGCAGCGTGGACCCTAGGGGTGAGCAGTTCTTC
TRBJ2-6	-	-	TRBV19	CASYKDSSGANVLTF	TGTGCCAGCTATAAGGACAGCTCTGGGGCCAACGTCCTGACTTTC
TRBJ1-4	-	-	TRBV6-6	CASSYSGGNNEKLFF	TGTGCCAGCAGTTACTCGGGGGGGAATAATGAAAAACTGTTTTTT
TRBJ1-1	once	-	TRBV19	CASSIFGTQDTEAFF	TGTGCCAGTAGTATATTCGGGACACAGGACACTGAAGCTTTCTTT
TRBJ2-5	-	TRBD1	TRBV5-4	CASSFYGRRGETQYF	TGTGCCAGCAGCTTTTATGGGCGCAGGGGGGAGACCCAGTACTTC
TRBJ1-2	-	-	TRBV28	CASSLYSGVNGYTF	TGTGCCAGCAGTTTATACTCAGGGGTGAATGGCTACACCTTC
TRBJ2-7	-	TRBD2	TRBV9	CASSVGGLAGEFPYEQYF	TGTGCCAGCAGCGTAGGGGGTCTAGCGGGAGAATTCCCCTACGAGCAGTACTTC
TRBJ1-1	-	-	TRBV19	CASSIGVSRGTTEAFF	TGTGCCAGTAGTATAGGGGTATCTCGGGGGACCACTGAAGCTTTCTTT
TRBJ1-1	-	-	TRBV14	CASTAVMNTEAFF	TGTGCCAGCACCGCGGTCATGAACACTGAAGCTTTCTTT
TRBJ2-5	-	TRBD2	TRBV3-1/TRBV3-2	CASSSLAGKETQYF	TGTGCCAGCAGCTCACTAGCGGGGAAGGAGACCCAGTACTTC
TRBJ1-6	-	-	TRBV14	CASRQETGNSPLHF	TGTGCCAGCAGACAAGAGACCGGGAATTCACCCCTCCACTTT
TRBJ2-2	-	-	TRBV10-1	CASSETATGELFF	TGCGCCAGCAGTGAGACAGCAACCGGGGAGCTGTTTTTT
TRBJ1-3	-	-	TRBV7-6	CASSYDRSSGNTIYF	TGTGCCAGCAGCTATGACAGGTCCTCTGGAAACACCATATATTTT